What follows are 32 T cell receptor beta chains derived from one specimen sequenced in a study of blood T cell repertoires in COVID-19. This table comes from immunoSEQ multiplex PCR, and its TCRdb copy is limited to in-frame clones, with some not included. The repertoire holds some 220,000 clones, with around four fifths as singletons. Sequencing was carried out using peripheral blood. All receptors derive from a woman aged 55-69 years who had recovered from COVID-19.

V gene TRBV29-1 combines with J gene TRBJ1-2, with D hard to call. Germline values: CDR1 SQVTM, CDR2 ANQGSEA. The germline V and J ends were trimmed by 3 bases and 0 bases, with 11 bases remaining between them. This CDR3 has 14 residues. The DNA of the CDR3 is TGCAGCGTTGATGCAGGATTTACTAACTATGGCTACACCTTC. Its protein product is CSVDAGFTNYGYTF.

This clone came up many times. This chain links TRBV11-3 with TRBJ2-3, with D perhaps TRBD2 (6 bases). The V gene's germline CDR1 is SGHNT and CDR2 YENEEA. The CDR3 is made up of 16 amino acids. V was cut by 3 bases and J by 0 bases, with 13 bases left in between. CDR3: CASSFGTHTSTDTQYF. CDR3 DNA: TGTGCCAGCAGCTTCGGGACTCATACCAGCACAGATACGCAGTATTTT.

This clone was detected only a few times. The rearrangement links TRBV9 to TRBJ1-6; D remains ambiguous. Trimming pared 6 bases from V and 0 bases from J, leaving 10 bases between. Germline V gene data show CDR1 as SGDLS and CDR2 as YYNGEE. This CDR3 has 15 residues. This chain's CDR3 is CASTVGSSYNSPLHF. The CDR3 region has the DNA TGTGCCAGCACGGTGGGGAGCTCCTATAATTCACCCCTCCACTTT.

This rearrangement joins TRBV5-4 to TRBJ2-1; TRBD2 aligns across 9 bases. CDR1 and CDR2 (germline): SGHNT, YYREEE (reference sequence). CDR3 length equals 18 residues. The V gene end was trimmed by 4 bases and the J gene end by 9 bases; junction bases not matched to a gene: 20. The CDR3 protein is CASSPKSGGGGAVGEQFF. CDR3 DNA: TGTGCCAGCAGCCCAAAGAGCGGGGGCGGGGGGGCCGTAGGTGAGCAGTTCTTC.

The CDR3 loop reads CASSGTGRGNEQFF. In DNA, the CDR3 is TGCGCCAGCAGTGGGACAGGGCGGGGGAATGAGCAGTTCTTC. The genes are TRBV4-3 and TRBJ2-1; 9 bases line up with TRBD1. Germline V gene lookup returns CDR1 LGHNA and CDR2 YSLEER. CDR3 length: 14 residues. Trimming removed 6 bases from V and 7 bases from J; junction bases left unmatched: 7.

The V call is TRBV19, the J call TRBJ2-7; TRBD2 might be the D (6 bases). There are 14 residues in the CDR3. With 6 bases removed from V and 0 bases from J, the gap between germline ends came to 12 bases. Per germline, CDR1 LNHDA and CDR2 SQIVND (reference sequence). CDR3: CASSSGLTSYEQYF. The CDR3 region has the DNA TGTGCCAGTAGCTCGGGACTGACCTCCTACGAGCAGTACTTC.

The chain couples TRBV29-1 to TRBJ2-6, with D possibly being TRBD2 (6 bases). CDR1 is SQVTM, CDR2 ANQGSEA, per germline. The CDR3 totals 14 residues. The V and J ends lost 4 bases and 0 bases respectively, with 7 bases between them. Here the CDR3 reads CSVGTNSGANVLTF. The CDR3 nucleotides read TGCAGCGTTGGGACTAACTCTGGGGCCAACGTCCTGACTTTC.

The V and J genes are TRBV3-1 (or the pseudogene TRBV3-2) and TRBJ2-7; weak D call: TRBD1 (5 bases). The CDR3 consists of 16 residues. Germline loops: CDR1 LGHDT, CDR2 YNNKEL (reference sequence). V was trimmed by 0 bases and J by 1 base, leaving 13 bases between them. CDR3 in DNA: TGTGCCAGCAGCCAAGACGCGTCGACAGTTTCCTACGAGCAGTACTTC. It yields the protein CASSQDASTVSYEQYF.

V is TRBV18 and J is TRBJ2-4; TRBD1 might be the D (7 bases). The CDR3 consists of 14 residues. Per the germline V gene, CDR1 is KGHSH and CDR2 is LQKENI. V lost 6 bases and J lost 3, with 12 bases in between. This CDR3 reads CASSEGAVKNIQYF. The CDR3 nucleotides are TGTGCCAGCTCGGAGGGGGCGGTCAAAAACATTCAGTACTTC.

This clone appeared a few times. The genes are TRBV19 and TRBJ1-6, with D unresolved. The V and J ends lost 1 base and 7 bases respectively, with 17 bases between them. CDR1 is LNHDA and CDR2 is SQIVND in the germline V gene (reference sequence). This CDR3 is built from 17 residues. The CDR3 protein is CASSIGGQGSVNSPLHF. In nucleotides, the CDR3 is TGTGCCAGTAGTATAGGAGGGCAAGGGTCAGTGAATTCACCCCTCCACTTT.

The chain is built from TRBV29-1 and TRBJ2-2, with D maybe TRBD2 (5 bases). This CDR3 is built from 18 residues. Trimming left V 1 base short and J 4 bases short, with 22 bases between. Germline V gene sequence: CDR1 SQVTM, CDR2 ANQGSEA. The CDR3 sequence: CSVEVGPSYEGSTGELFF. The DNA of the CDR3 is TGCAGCGTTGAAGTTGGGCCCTCATACGAGGGTAGCACCGGGGAGCTGTTTTTT.

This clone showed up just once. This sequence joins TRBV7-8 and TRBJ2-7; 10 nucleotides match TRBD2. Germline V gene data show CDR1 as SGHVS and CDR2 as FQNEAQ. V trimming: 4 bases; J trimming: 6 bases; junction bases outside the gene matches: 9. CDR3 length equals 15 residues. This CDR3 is CASSSLQRGGREQYF. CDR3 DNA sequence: TGTGCCAGCAGCTCCCTACAGCGGGGGGGCCGCGAGCAGTACTTC.

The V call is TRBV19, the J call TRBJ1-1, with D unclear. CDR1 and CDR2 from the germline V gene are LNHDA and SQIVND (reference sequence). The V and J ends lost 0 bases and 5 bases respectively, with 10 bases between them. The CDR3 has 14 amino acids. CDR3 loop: CASSIDRWSTEAFF. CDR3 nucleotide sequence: TGTGCCAGTAGTATAGATCGATGGAGTACTGAAGCTTTCTTT.

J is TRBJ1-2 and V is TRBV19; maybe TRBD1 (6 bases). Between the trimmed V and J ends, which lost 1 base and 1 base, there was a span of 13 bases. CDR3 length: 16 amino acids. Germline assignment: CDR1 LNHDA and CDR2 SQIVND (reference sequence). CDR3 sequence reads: CASSIGWTVFNYGYTF. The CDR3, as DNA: TGTGCCAGTAGTATAGGATGGACAGTCTTTAACTATGGCTACACCTTC.

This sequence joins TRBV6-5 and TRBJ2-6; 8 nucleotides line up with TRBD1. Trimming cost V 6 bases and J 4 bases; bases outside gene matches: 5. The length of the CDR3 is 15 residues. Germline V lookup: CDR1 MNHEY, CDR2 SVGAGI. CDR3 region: CASSTQGAGANVLTF. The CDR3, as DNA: TGTGCCAGCAGCACGCAGGGGGCAGGGGCCAACGTCCTGACTTTC.

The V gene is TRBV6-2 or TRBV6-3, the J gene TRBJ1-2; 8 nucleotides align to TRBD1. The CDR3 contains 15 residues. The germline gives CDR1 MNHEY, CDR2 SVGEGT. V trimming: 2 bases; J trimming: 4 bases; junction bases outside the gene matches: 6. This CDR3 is CASSYGRGHSYGYTF. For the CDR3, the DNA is TGTGCCAGCAGTTACGGCAGGGGGCATAGCTATGGCTACACCTTC.

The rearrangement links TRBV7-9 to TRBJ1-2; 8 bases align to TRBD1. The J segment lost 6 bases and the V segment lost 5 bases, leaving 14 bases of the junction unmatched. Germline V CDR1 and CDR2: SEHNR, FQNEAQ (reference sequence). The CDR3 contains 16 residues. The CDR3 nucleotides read TGTGCCAGCAGCAACGACAGGGGATATCGTACGGATGGCTACACCTTC. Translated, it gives CASSNDRGYRTDGYTF. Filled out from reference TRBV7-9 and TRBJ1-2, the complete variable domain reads DTGVSQNPRHKITKRGQNVTFRCDPISEHNRLYWYRQTLGQGPEFLTYFQNEAQLEKSRLLSDRFSAERPKGSFSTLEIQRTEQGDSAMYLCASSNDRGYRTDGYTFGSGTRLTVV.

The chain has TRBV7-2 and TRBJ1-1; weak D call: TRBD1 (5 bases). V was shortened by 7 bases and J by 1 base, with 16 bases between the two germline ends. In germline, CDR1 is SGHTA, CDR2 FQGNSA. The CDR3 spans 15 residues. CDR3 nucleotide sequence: TGTGCCAGCACCGCCCCGGGGCGGGGGAACACTGAAGCTTTCTTT. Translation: CASTAPGRGNTEAFF. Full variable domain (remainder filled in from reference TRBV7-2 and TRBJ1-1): GAGVSQSPSNKVTEKGKDVELRCDPISGHTALYWYRQSLGQGLEFLIYFQGNSAPDKSGLPSDRFSAERTGGSVSTLTIQRTQQEDSAVYLCASTAPGRGNTEAFFGQGTRLTVV.

The CDR3, as DNA: TGTGCCAGCAGTTACTCTTTCGGGGGATCGAGCGAGCAGTACTTC. The encoded protein is CASSYSFGGSSEQYF. The chain uses TRBV6-5 and TRBJ2-7, with D possibly being TRBD2 (6 bases). The CDR3 consists of 15 residues. Trimming removed 0 bases from V and 6 bases from J, with 15 bases in between. Germline V CDR1 and CDR2: MNHEY, SVGAGI.

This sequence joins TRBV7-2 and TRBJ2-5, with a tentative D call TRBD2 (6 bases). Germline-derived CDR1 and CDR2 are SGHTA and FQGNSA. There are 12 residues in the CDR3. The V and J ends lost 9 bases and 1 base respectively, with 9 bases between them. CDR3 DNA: TGTGCCAGTGGGACTTTCCAAGAGACCCAGTACTTC. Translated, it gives CASGTFQETQYF.

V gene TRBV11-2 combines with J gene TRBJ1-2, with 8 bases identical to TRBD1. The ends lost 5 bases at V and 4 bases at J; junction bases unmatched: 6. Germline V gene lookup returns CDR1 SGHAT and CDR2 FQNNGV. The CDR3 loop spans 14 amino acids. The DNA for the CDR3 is TGTGCCAGCAGCGCGGACAGGGTGGGCTATGGCTACACCTTC. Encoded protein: CASSADRVGYGYTF.

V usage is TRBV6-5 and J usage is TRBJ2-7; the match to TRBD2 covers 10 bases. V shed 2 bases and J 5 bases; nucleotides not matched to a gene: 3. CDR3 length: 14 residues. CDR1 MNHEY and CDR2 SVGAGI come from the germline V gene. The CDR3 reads CASSYGLADHEQYF. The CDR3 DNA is TGTGCCAGCAGTTACGGACTAGCGGACCACGAGCAGTACTTC.

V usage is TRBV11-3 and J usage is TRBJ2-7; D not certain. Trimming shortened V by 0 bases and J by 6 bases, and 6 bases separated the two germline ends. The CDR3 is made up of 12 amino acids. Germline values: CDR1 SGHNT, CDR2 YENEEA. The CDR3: CASSLDPFEQYF. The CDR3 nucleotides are TGTGCCAGCAGCTTAGACCCCTTCGAGCAGTACTTC.

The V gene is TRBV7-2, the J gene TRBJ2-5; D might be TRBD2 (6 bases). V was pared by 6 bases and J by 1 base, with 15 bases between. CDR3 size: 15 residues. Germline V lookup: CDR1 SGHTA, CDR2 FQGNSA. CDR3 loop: CASSSRSSGQETQYF. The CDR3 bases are TGTGCCAGCAGTTCCCGGAGTAGCGGCCAAGAGACCCAGTACTTC.

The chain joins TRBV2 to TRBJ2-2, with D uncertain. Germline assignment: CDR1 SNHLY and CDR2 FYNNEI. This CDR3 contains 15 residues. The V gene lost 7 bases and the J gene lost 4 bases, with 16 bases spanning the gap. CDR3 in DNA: TGTGCCAGCACCGAACAGATTATGGGCACCGGGGAGCTGTTTTTT. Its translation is CASTEQIMGTGELFF.

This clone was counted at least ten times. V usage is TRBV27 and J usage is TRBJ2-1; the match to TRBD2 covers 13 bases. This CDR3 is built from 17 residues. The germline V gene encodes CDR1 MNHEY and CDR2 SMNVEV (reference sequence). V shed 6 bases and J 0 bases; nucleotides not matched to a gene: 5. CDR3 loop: CASSGLAGASSYNEQFF. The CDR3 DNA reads TGTGCCAGCAGCGGACTAGCGGGGGCCTCCTCCTACAATGAGCAGTTCTTC.

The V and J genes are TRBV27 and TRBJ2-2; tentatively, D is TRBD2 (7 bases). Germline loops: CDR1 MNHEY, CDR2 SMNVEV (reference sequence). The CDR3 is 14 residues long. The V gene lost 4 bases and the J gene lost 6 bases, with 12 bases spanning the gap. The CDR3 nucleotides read TGTGCCAGCAGTTATGAGGGGGGGTCCGGGGAGCTGTTTTTT. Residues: CASSYEGGSGELFF.

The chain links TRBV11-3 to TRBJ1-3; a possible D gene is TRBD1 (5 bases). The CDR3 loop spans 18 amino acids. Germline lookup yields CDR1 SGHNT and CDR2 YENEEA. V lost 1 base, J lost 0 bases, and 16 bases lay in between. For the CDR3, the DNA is TGTGCCAGCAGCTTAGGCCAGGGCGGAAGTCACTCTGGAAACACCATATATTTT. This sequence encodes CASSLGQGGSHSGNTIYF.

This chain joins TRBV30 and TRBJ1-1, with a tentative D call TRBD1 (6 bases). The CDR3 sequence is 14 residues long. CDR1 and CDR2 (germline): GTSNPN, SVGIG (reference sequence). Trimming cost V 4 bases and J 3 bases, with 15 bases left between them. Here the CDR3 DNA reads TGTGCCTGGAATGTCGGCAGGGGATACACTGAAGCTTTCTTT. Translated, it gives CAWNVGRGYTEAFF. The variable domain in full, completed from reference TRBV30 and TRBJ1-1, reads SQTIHQWPATLVQPVGSPLSLECTVEGTSNPNLYWYRQAAGRGLQLLFYSVGIGQISSEVPQNLSASRPQDRQFILSSKKLLLSDSGFYLCAWNVGRGYTEAFFGQGTRLTVV.

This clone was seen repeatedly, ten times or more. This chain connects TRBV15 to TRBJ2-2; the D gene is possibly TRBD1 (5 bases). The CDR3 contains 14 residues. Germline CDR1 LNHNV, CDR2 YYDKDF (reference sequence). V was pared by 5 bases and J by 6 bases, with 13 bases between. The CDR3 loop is CATSPRMTAGELFF. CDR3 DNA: TGTGCCACCAGCCCCCGAATGACAGCCGGGGAGCTGTTTTTT.

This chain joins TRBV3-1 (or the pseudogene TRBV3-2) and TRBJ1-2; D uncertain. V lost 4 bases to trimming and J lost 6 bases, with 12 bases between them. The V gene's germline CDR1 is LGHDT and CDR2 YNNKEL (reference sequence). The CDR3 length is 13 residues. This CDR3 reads CASSPTGEDGYTF. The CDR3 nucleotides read TGTGCCAGCAGCCCCACGGGTGAGGATGGCTACACCTTC.

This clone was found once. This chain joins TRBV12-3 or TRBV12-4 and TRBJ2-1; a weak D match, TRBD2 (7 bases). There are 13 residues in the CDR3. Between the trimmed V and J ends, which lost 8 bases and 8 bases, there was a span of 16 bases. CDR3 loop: CASAGGLADEQFF. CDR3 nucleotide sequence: TGTGCCAGCGCCGGGGGGCTGGCCGATGAGCAGTTCTTC.